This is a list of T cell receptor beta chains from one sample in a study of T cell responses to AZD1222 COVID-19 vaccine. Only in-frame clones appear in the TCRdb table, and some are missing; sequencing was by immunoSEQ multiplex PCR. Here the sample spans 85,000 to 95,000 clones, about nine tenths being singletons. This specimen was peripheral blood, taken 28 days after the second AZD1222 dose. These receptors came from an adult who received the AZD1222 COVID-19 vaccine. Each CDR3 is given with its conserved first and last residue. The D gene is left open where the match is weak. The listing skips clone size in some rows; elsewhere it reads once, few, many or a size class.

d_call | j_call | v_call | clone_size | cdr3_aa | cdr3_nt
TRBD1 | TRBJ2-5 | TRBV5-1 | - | CASSFSPGQGIRETQYF | TGCGCCAGCAGCTTTAGCCCGGGACAGGGCATCAGGGAGACCCAGTACTTC
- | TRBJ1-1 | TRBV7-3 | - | CASSLGGMEEAFF | TGTGCCAGCAGCCTCGGGGGAATGGAGGAAGCTTTCTTT
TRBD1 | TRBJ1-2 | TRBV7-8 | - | CASSLAALTGGASGNYGYTF | TGTGCCAGCAGCTTAGCGGCCTTGACAGGGGGAGCGTCTGGGAACTATGGCTACACCTTC
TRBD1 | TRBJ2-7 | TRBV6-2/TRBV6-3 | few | CASSHPGQGIVYEQYF | TGTGCCAGCAGCCACCCGGGACAGGGTATTGTTTACGAGCAGTACTTC
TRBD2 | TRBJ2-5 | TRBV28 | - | CASSRGGQETQYF | TGTGCCAGCAGCCGCGGGGGGCAAGAGACCCAGTACTTC
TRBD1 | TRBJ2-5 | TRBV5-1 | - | CASSLRDRGSQETQYF | TGCGCCAGCAGCCTCCGGGACAGGGGGTCCCAAGAGACCCAGTACTTC
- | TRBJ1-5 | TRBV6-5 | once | CASRDTTGQPQHF | TGTGCCAGCAGAGATACCACTGGACAGCCCCAGCATTTT
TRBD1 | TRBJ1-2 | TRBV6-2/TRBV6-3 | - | CASSYTGVHYGYTF | TGTGCCAGCAGCTATACAGGGGTTCACTATGGCTACACCTTC
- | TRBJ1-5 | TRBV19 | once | CASRTNTSPQHF | TGTGCCAGTAGAACTAATACATCGCCCCAGCATTTT
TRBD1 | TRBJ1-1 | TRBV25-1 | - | CASSEWTGGNTEAFF | TGTGCCAGCAGTGAATGGACAGGGGGGAACACTGAAGCTTTCTTT
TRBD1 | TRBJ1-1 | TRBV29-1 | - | CSSLGYHRQGVGDTEAFF | TGCAGCTCCCTTGGGTATCACAGACAGGGGGTGGGGGACACTGAAGCTTTCTTT
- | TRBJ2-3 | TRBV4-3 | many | CASSSIGGADTQYF | TGCGCCAGCAGTTCCATCGGGGGCGCAGATACGCAGTATTTT
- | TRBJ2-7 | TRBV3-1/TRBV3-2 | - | CASSQGQGRGEQYF | TGTGCCAGCAGCCAAGGGCAGGGAAGAGGCGAGCAGTACTTC
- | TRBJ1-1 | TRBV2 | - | CASNGHLNTEAFF | TGTGCCAGCAACGGACACCTAAACACTGAAGCTTTCTTT
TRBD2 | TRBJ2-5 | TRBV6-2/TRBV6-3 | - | CASSYGIAGQETQYF | TGTGCCAGCAGTTATGGGATAGCGGGGCAAGAGACCCAGTACTTC
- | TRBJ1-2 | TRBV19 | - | CASSISEPYGYTF | TGTGCCAGTAGTATATCGGAGCCCTATGGCTACACCTTC
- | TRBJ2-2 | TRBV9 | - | CASSSRHFTGELFF | TGTGCCAGCAGCAGCCGACATTTCACCGGGGAGCTGTTTTTT
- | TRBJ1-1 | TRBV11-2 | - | CASSQRVYGTEAFF | TGTGCCAGCAGCCAAAGGGTTTACGGCACTGAAGCTTTCTTT
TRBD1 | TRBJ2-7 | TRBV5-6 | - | CASSPPGQEWYEQYF | TGTGCCAGCAGCCCCCCCGGACAGGAATGGTACGAGCAGTACTTC
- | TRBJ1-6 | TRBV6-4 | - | CASSDDTYNSPLHF | TGTGCCAGCAGTGACGACACCTATAATTCACCCCTCCACTTT
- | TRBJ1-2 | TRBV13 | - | CASSLGHIYGYTF | TGTGCCAGCAGTCTCGGACATATCTATGGCTACACCTTC
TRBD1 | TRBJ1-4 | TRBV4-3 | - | CASSQLQGAREKLFF | TGCGCCAGCAGCCAGCTTCAGGGGGCGCGGGAAAAACTGTTTTTT
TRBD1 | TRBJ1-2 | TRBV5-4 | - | CASSSPYDRGGYGYTF | TGTGCCAGCAGCTCCCCCTATGACAGGGGGGGCTATGGCTACACCTTC
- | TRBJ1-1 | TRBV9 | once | CASSDRGNMNTEAFF | TGTGCCAGCAGCGACCGGGGAAATATGAACACTGAAGCTTTCTTT
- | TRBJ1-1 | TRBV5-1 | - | CASSEAGPNTEAFF | TGCGCCAGCAGCGAAGCCGGCCCCAACACTGAAGCTTTCTTT
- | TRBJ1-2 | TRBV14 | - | CASSQGGIGYGYTF | TGTGCCAGCAGCCAAGGCGGAATCGGCTATGGCTACACCTTC
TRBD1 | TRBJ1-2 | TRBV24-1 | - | CATRDDRESSGYTF | TGTGCCACCCGAGACGACAGGGAGAGTAGTGGCTACACCTTC
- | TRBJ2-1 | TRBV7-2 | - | CASSSRGGSYNEQFF | TGTGCCAGCAGCTCAAGGGGGGGGTCCTACAATGAGCAGTTCTTC
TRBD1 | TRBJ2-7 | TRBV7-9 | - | CASSNRDSSSYEQYF | TGTGCCAGCAGCAACCGGGACAGCAGCTCCTACGAGCAGTACTTC
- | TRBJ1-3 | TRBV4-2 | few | CASSQEDSSGNTIYF | TGTGCCAGCAGCCAAGAAGACAGCTCTGGAAACACCATATATTTT
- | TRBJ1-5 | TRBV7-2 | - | CASSLGVFGNQPQHF | TGTGCCAGCAGCTTAGGGGTTTTTGGCAATCAGCCCCAGCATTTT
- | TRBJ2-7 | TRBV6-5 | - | CASSFEGSTEQYF | TGTGCCAGCAGTTTTGAGGGATCTACCGAGCAGTACTTC
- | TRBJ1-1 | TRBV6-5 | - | CASSYAGAQNTEAFF | TGTGCCAGCAGTTACGCGGGGGCGCAGAACACTGAAGCTTTCTTT
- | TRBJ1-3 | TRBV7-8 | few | CASSLRTSIRNTIYF | TGTGCCAGCAGCTTACGAACAAGCATTAGAAACACCATATATTTT
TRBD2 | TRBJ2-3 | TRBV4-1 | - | CASSAGTSGGGSFVVTQYF | TGCGCCAGCAGCGCAGGGACTAGCGGGGGGGGTAGTTTTGTAGTTACGCAGTATTTT
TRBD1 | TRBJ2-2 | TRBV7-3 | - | CASSIQGYTGELFF | TGTGCCAGCAGCATACAGGGGTACACCGGGGAGCTGTTTTTT
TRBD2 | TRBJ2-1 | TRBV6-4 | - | CASSQTSGGANEQFF | TGTGCCAGCAGCCAGACTAGCGGGGGGGCCAATGAGCAGTTCTTC
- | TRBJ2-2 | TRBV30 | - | CAWTRFGDGELFF | TGTGCCTGGACCCGGTTCGGGGACGGGGAGCTGTTTTTT
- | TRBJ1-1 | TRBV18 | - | CASSPLAGTMNTEAFF | TGTGCCAGCTCACCTTTAGCAGGGACCATGAACACTGAAGCTTTCTTT
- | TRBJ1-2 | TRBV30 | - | CAWRGGPGYGYTF | TGTGCCTGGAGAGGGGGGCCCGGCTATGGCTACACCTTC
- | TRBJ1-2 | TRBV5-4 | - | CASSPPGAVSYGYTF | TGTGCCAGCAGTCCCCCGGGGGCGGTTTCCTATGGCTACACCTTC
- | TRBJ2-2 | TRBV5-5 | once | CASSFWGGPSTGELFF | TGTGCCAGCAGCTTCTGGGGGGGCCCCAGCACCGGGGAGCTGTTTTTT
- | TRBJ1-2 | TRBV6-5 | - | CASLQHPYGYTF | TGTGCCAGCCTGCAGCATCCCTATGGCTACACCTTC
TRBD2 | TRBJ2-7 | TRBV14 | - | CASSKRTSNSYEQYF | TGTGCCAGCAGCAAAAGGACTAGCAATAGCTACGAGCAGTACTTC
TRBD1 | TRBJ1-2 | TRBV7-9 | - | CASSSGQFYGYTF | TGTGCCAGCAGCTCGGGACAGTTCTATGGCTACACCTTC
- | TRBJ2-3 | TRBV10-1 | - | CASSELGQPFTDTQYF | TGCGCCAGCAGTGAACTGGGCCAGCCCTTCACAGATACGCAGTATTTT
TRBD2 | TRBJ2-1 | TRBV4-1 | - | CASSQDPLAGGDEQFF | TGCGCCAGCAGCCAAGATCCACTAGCGGGGGGCGATGAGCAGTTCTTC
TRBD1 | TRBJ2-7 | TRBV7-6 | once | CASSPPRDSSYEQYF | TGTGCCAGCAGCCCCCCCCGGGACAGCTCCTACGAGCAGTACTTC
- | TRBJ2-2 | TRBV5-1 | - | CASTYNTGELFF | TGCGCCAGCACCTACAATACCGGGGAGCTGTTTTTT
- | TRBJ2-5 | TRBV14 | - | CASSPGVETQYF | TGTGCCAGCAGCCCCGGGGTTGAGACCCAGTACTTC
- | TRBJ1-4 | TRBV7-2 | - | CASSYPHEKLFF | TGTGCCAGCAGCTACCCCCATGAAAAACTGTTTTTT